This T cell receptor (beta chain) was recorded in a study of Ad26.COV2.S vaccination and SARS-CoV-2 variants. General study results and limits: Substantial response breadth was reportedly seen for spike-specific CD8+ and CD4+ T cells after vaccination.

As to this clone: The target antigen is unknown.

Indicated treatment: approximately 18 received Ad26.COV2.S at low or high dose, single or two shots; 5 received placebo; per-sample allocation not given. Repertoires come from day 63 after the first vaccine or placebo injection. Only in-frame clones appear in the TCRdb table, and some are missing; sequencing was by immunoSEQ multiplex PCR. The sample yields about 420,000 clones, roughly 88% seen once. Losses at the gene ends were 8 bases for V and 4 bases for J; bases not matched to a gene: 5. This CDR3 contains 13 residues. The germline CDR1 and CDR2 sequences are SNHLY and FYNNEI. The clonotype originates from a person aged 18-60 years who received the Ad26.COV2.S COVID-19 vaccine or a placebo. This material consisted of peripheral blood, taken in a trial of Ad26.COV2.S vaccine versus placebo. The rearrangement joins TRBV2 to TRBJ2-1, with 7 bases matching TRBD1. CDR3 nucleotide sequence: TGTGCCAGCGGGGAGACAGGGTACAATGAGCAGTTCTTC. Its translation is CASGETGYNEQFF.